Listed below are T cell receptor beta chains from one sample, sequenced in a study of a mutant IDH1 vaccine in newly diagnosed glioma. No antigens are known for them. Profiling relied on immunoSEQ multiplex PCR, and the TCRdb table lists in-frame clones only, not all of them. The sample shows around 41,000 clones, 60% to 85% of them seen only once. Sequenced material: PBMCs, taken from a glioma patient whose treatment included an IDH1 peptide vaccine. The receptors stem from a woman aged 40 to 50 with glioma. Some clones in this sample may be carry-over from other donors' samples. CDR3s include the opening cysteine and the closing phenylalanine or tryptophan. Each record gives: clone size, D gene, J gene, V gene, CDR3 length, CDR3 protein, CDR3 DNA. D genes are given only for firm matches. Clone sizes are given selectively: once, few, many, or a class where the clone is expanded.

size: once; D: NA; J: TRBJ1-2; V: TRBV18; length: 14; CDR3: CASSPRTEGYGYTF; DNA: TGTGCCAGCTCACCACGTACAGAGGGCTATGGCTACACCTTC
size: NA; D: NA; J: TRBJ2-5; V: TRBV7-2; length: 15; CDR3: CASSLLTSRQETQYF; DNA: TGTGCCAGCAGCTTACTAACTAGCCGTCAAGAGACCCAGTACTTC
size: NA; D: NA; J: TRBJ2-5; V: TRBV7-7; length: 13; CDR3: CASSPRTQETQYF; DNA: TGTGCTAGCAGCCCGCGGACCCAAGAGACCCAGTACTTC
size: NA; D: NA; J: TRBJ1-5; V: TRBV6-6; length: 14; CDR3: CASSFDGGNQPQHF; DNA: TGTGCCAGCAGTTTCGACGGAGGCAATCAGCCCCAGCATTTT
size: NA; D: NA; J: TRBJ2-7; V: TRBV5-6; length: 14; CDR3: CASGVRAALYEQYF; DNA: TGTGCCAGCGGTGTTCGCGCTGCTCTCTACGAGCAGTACTTC
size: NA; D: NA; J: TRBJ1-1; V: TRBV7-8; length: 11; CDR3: CASSERGRAFF; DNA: TGTGCCAGCAGCGAAAGGGGGAGAGCTTTCTTT
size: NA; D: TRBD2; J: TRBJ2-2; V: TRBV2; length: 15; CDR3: CASSEGGRNTGELFF; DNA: TGTGCCAGCAGTGAAGGCGGGAGAAACACCGGGGAGCTGTTTTTT
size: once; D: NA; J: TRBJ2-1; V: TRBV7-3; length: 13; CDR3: CASSPTGNNEQFF; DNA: TGTGCCAGCAGTCCCACAGGCAACAATGAGCAGTTCTTC
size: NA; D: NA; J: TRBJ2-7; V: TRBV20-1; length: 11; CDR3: CSAYLDYEQYF; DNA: TGCAGTGCTTACTTGGACTACGAGCAGTACTTC
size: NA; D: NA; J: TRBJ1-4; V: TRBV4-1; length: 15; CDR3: CASSQELRNNEKLFF; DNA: TGCGCCAGCAGCCAAGAATTGAGAAATAATGAAAAACTGTTTTTT
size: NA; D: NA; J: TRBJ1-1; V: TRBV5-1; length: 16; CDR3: CASSLAGAGMNTEAFF; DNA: TGCGCCAGCAGCTTGGCAGGGGCGGGTATGAACACTGAAGCTTTCTTT
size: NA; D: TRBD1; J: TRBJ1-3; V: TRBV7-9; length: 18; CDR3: CASSPRTGTFSSGNTIYF; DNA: TGTGCCAGCAGCCCCAGGACAGGGACTTTCAGCTCTGGAAACACCATATATTTT
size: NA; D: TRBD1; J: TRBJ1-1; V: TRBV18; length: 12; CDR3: CASSWDSVEAFF; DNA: TGTGCCAGCTCCTGGGACAGTGTTGAAGCTTTCTTT
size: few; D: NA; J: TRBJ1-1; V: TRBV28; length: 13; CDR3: CAIRWSGNTEAFF; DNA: TGTGCCATACGATGGAGTGGCAACACTGAAGCTTTCTTT
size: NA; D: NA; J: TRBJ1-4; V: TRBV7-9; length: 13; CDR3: CASSPSFNEKLFF; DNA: TGTGCCAGCAGCCCTAGCTTTAATGAAAAACTGTTTTTT
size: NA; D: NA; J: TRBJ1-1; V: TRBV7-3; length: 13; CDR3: CASSWTANTEAFF; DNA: TGTGCCAGCAGCTGGACGGCGAACACTGAAGCTTTCTTT
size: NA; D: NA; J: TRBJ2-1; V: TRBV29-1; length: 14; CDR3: CSVKVGGSWNEQFF; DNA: TGCAGCGTTAAGGTCGGGGGATCCTGGAATGAGCAGTTCTTC
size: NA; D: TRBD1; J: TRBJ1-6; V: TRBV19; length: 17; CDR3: CASTRVGQGRDNSPLHF; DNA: TGTGCCAGTACCCGCGTGGGACAGGGGCGAGATAATTCACCCCTCCACTTT
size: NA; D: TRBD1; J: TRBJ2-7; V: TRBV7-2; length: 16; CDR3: CASSSSVGTGFYEQYF; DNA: TGTGCCAGCAGCTCATCCGTTGGGACAGGGTTCTACGAGCAGTACTTC
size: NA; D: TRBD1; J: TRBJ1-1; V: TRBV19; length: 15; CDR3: CASSTGQGKHTEAFF; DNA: TGTGCCAGTAGTACCGGACAGGGGAAGCACACTGAAGCTTTCTTT
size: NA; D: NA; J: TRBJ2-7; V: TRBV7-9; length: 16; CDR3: CASSLIGSPSSYEQYF; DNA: TGTGCCAGCAGCTTAATTGGCAGTCCGAGCTCCTACGAGCAGTACTTC
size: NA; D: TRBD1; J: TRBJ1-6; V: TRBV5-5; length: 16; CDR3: CASSNPPGQGNSPLHF; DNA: TGTGCCAGCAGCAATCCTCCGGGACAGGGAAATTCACCCCTCCACTTT
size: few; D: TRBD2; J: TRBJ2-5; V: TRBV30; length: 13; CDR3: CAWSRGGQETQYF; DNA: TGTGCCTGGAGCCGGGGGGGCCAAGAGACCCAGTACTTC
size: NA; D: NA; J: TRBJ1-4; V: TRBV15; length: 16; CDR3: CATSSPGGEVNEKLFF; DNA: TGTGCCACCAGCAGCCCCGGGGGGGAGGTAAATGAAAAACTGTTTTTT
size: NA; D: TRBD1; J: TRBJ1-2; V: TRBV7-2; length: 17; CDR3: CASSYKSPGTADYGYTF; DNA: TGTGCCAGCAGCTACAAATCCCCGGGGACAGCCGACTATGGCTACACCTTC
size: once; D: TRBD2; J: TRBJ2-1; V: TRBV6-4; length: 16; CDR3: CASRRLAGGLYNEQFF; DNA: TGTGCCAGCAGACGACTAGCGGGCGGGCTGTACAATGAGCAGTTCTTC
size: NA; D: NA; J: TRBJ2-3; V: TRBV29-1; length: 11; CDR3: CSVELADTQYF; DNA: TGCAGCGTTGAGTTGGCAGATACGCAGTATTTT
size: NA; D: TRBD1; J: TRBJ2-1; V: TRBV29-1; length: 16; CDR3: CSVEGGTEGEYNEQFF; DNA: TGCAGCGTTGAAGGGGGGACAGAGGGGGAATACAATGAGCAGTTCTTC
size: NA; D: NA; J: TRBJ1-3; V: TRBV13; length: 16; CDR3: CASSEGGRYTGNTIYF; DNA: TGTGCCAGCAGCGAGGGTGGAAGATACACTGGAAACACCATATATTTT
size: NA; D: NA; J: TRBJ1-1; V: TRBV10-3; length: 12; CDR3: CAISESPAEAFF; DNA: TGTGCCATCAGTGAGTCACCGGCTGAAGCTTTCTTT
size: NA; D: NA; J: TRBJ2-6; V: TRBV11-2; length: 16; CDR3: CASSLIVGTGANVLTF; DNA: TGTGCCAGCAGCTTAATTGTAGGGACGGGGGCCAACGTCCTGACTTTC
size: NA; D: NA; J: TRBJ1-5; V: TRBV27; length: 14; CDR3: CASSNRGNNQPQHF; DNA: TGTGCCAGCAGCAATAGGGGGAACAATCAGCCCCAGCATTTT
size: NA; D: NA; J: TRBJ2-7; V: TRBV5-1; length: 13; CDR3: CASSFGASYEQYF; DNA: TGCGCCAGCAGCTTTGGGGCCTCCTACGAGCAGTACTTC
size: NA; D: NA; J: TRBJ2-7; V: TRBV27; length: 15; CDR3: CASSPAGATSYEQYF; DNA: TGTGCCAGCAGTCCTGCAGGGGCTACCTCCTACGAGCAGTACTTC
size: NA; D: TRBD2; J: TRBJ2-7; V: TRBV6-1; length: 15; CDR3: CASSDSGTSDYEQYF; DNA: TGTGCCAGCAGTGACTCTGGGACTAGCGACTACGAGCAGTACTTC
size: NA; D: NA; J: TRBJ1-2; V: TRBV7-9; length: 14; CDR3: CASSPRVANYGYTF; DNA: TGTGCCAGCAGCCCCCGGGTAGCTAACTATGGCTACACCTTC
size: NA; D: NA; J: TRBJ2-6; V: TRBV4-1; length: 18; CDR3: CASSLRTDSSAGANVLTF; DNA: TGCGCCAGCAGCCTTCGGACGGATTCTTCGGCTGGGGCCAACGTCCTGACTTTC
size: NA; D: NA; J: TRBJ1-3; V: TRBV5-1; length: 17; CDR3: CASSSGGRGISGNTIYF; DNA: TGCGCCAGCAGCTCGGGAGGGCGGGGAATCTCTGGAAACACCATATATTTT
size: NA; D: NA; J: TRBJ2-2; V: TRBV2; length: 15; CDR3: CASSGRVRNTGELFF; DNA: TGTGCCAGCAGTGGGAGGGTTAGGAACACCGGGGAGCTGTTTTTT
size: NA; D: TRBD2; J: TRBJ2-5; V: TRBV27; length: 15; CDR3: CASSPPGGGGETQYF; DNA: TGTGCCAGCAGCCCCCCCGGGGGGGGCGGGGAGACCCAGTACTTC
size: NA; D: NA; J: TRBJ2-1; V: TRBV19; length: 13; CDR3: CASSPWGANEQFF; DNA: TGTGCCAGTAGTCCCTGGGGGGCTAATGAGCAGTTCTTC
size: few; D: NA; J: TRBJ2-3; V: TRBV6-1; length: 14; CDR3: CASRAGPGTDTQYF; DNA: TGTGCCAGCCGTGCGGGACCGGGCACAGATACGCAGTATTTT
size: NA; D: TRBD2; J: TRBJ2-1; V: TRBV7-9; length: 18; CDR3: CASSLVYGGAARHNEQFF; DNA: TGTGCCAGCAGCTTAGTATACGGGGGGGCGGCTCGCCACAATGAGCAGTTCTTC
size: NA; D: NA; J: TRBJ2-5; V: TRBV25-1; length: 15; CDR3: CASSEWNGGGETQYF; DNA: TGTGCCAGCAGTGAATGGAACGGGGGAGGAGAGACCCAGTACTTC
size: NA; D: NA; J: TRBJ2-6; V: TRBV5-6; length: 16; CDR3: CASSLVAYSGANVLTF; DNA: TGTGCCAGCAGCTTGGTGGCCTACTCTGGGGCCAACGTCCTGACTTTC
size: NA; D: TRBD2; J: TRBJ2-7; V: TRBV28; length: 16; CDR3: CASSFSLAGLSYEQYF; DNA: TGTGCCAGCAGTTTTTCCCTAGCGGGGCTCTCCTACGAGCAGTACTTC
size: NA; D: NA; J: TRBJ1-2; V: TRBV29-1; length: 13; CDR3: CSVDTTGYYGYTF; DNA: TGCAGCGTTGATACAACTGGATATTATGGCTACACCTTC
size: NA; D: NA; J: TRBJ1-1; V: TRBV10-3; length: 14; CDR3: CAISEPEGGTEAFF; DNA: TGTGCCATCAGTGAGCCCGAAGGGGGGACTGAAGCTTTCTTT
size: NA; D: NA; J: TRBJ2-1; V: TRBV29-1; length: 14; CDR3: CSVRLSYGGNEQFF; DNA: TGCAGCGTTCGGCTTAGTTATGGAGGCAATGAGCAGTTCTTC
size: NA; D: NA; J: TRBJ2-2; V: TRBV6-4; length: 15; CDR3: CASSDGASNTGELFF; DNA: TGTGCCAGCAGTGACGGAGCCTCGAACACCGGGGAGCTGTTTTTT
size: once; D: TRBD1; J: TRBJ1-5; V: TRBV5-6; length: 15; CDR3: CASSLGDRVGQPQHF; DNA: TGTGCCAGCAGCTTGGGTGACAGGGTAGGCCAGCCCCAGCATTTT
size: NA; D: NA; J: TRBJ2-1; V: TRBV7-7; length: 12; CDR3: CASSPLRNEQFF; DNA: TGTGCTAGCAGCCCTCTACGGAATGAGCAGTTCTTC